This T cell receptor (beta chain) was observed in a study of regulatory T cells in long-lasting Graves disease. The sample holds many counts of this clonotype. Arm-PCR with iRepertoire HTBI primers amplified the CDR3 regions for these TCR beta libraries. TCRdb redid the calling of the multiplex PCR reads with MiXCR, one entry per CDR3 protein. The sample consists of roughly 380,000 distinct CDR3 sequences, 16% of them appearing once. Noted time point: newly diagnosed GD, antithyroid drugs for less than 3 months. Extracted RNA from PBMCs served as the source of the TCR library. The CDR3 has 15 amino acids. Germline CDR1 and CDR2: KGHSH and LQKENI. The V and J ends lost 5 bases and 4 bases respectively, with 18 bases between them. The same data also contributed to another study, on T cells in Graves' hyperthyroidism and ophthalmopathy.

This sequence originates from a man aged 40-50 years with Graves disease. Specimen: peripheral blood mononuclear cells (PBMCs), collected at new diagnosis, from a patient treated with antithyroid drugs. V and J are TRBV18 and TRBJ2-7, with D perhaps TRBD1 (6 bases). The CDR3 DNA follows: TGTGCCAGCTCAGAATCGCAGGGGCGCTCTTACGAGCAGTACTTC. It is translated as CASSESQGRSYEQYF.